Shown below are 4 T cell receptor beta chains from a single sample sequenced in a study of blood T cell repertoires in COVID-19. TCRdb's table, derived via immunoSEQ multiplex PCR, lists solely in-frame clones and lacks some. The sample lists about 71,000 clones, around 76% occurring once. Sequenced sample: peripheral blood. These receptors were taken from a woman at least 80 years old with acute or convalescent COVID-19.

For the CDR3, the DNA is TGTGCCAGCAGCTTGGTTATTCAGGGAAAGGGCGAGCAGTACTTC. It specifies CASSLVIQGKGEQYF. The chain carries TRBV5-4 and TRBJ2-7; a weak D match, TRBD1 (5 bases). CDR1 is SGHNT and CDR2 is YYREEE in the germline V gene (reference sequence). Trimming shortened V by 0 bases and J by 6 bases, and 16 bases separated the two germline ends. The CDR3 has 15 amino acids.

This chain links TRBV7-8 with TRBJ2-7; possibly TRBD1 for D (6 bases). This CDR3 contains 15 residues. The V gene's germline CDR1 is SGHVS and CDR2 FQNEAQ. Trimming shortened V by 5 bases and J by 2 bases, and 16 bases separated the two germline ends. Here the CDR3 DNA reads TGTGCCAGCAGCCCGAACCAGGGGACCGCCTACGAGCAGTACTTC. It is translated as CASSPNQGTAYEQYF.

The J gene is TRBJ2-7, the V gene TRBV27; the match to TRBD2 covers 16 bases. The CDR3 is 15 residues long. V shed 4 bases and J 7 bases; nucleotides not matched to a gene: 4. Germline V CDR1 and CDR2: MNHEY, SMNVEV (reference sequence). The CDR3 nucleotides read TGTGCCAGCAGTTCGGGACTAGCGGGAGGGGGAGAGCAGTACTTC. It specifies CASSSGLAGGGEQYF.

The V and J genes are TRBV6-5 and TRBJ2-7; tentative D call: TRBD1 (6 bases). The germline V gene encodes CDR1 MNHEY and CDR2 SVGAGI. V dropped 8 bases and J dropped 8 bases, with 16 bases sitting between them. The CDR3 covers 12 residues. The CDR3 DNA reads TGTGCCAGCGGGCAGGGGAATTCCCAGCAGTACTTC. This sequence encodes CASGQGNSQQYF.